One sample yielded the 27 T cell receptor beta chains listed below, sequenced in a study of memory CD4+ T cells and cytomegalovirus serostatus. Single viable CD3+CD4+CD8-CD45RO+ cells were sorted as the memory CD4+ T cells. TCRdb's copy holds only in-frame clones and misses some; the assay was immunoSEQ multiplex PCR. The sample contains more than 55,000 clones, 75% to 85% of which appear only once. The sequenced material came from memory CD4+ T cells from blood. The receptors derive from an adult in good health and CMV-seronegative.

This chain connects TRBV9 to TRBJ2-4, with D tentatively TRBD1 (5 bases). Germline CDR1 reads SGDLS; CDR2 reads YYNGEE. Trimming removed 1 base from V and 9 bases from J, with 8 bases in between. The CDR3 contains 12 residues. In nucleotides, the CDR3 is TGTGCCAGCAGCGTACAGGGTGGCATTCAGTACTTC. Protein product: CASSVQGGIQYF. The whole variable domain, filled in from reference TRBV9 and TRBJ2-4, reads DSGVTQTPKHLITATGQRVTLRCSPRSGDLSVYWYQQSLDQGLQFLIQYYNGEERAKGNILERFSAQQFPDLHSELNLSSLELGDSALYFCASSVQGGIQYFGAGTRLSVL.

In its sample, this clone is medium-sized. The sample contains more than one DNA sequence encoding this CDR3. This chain uses TRBV19 with TRBJ2-7; 7 bases map to TRBD1. Germline-derived CDR1 and CDR2 are LNHDA and SQIVND (reference sequence). V was clipped by 0 bases and J by 4 bases; unmatched bases: 3. This CDR3 region has 14 residues. Written as DNA, the CDR3 is TGTGCCAGTAGTATAGATCCCAGGGGGTACGAGCAGTACTTC. As protein: CASSIDPRGYEQYF.

This clone was detected only a few times. The chain combines TRBV18 with TRBJ2-3; D ambiguous. Trimming stripped 5 bases from V and 5 bases from J, with 14 bases between. The CDR3 is 14 residues long. CDR1 and CDR2 from the germline V gene are KGHSH and LQKENI. CDR3 residues: CASSTTSLLDTQYF. The DNA of the CDR3 is TGTGCCAGCTCAACCACCTCTTTGCTAGATACGCAGTATTTT.

The chain couples TRBV6-1 to TRBJ2-7; 12 nucleotides line up with TRBD2. This CDR3 has 19 residues. J was trimmed by 3 bases and V by 2 bases; bases with no gene match: 14. Per germline, CDR1 MNHNS and CDR2 SASEGT. The CDR3 protein is CASSERVGILAGGFYEQYF. The DNA of the CDR3 is TGTGCCAGCAGTGAACGGGTGGGGATCCTAGCGGGAGGGTTCTACGAGCAGTACTTC.

V gene TRBV19 combines with J gene TRBJ1-1; 10 bases align to TRBD1. Per germline, CDR1 LNHDA and CDR2 SQIVND (reference sequence). With V trimmed by 3 bases and J by 4 bases, 11 bases remained unmatched. The CDR3 is 17 residues long. The CDR3 sequence: CASSMGQGSFMGTEAFF. The CDR3 DNA sequence: TGTGCCAGTAGTATGGGACAGGGGAGTTTTATGGGCACTGAAGCTTTCTTT. The whole variable domain, remainder taken from reference TRBV19 and TRBJ1-1, is DGGITQSPKYLFRKEGQNVTLSCEQNLNHDAMYWYRQDPGQGLRLIYYSQIVNDFQKGDIAEGYSVSREKKESFPLTVTSAQKNPTAFYLCASSMGQGSFMGTEAFFGQGTRLTVV.

The chain employs TRBV19 and TRBJ1-2, with D perhaps matching TRBD1 (6 bases). The ends were cut back, 3 bases at V and 4 bases at J, with 18 bases in the middle. From germline, CDR1 is LNHDA and CDR2 SQIVND (reference sequence). The CDR3 runs to 16 residues. The CDR3 reads CASSMARRGPGYGYTF. In DNA form, the CDR3 reads TGTGCCAGTAGTATGGCACGGCGGGGGCCGGGCTATGGCTACACCTTC.

The V call is TRBV7-3, the J call TRBJ2-7; 7 positions match TRBD1. V gave up 5 bases and J gave up 3 bases; unmatched junction bases: 10. CDR1 is SGHTA and CDR2 is FQGTGA in the germline V gene. The CDR3 extends over 15 amino acids. In DNA form, the CDR3 reads TGTGCCAGCAGCCCAGATCAGGGGGTTTTCTACGAGCAGTACTTC. Encoded protein: CASSPDQGVFYEQYF.

This chain uses TRBV7-8 with TRBJ2-5, with D possibly being TRBD2 (5 bases). This CDR3 has 15 residues. Trimming took off 3 bases at V and 3 bases at J, with 14 bases between the two ends. Germline-derived CDR1 and CDR2 are SGHVS and FQNEAQ. The CDR3 coding sequence is TGTGCCAGCAGCTTTGCCGGGATTACTGAAGAGACCCAGTACTTC. This codes for CASSFAGITEETQYF.

The rearrangement joins TRBV6-1 to TRBJ1-1; D uncertain. V lost 4 bases to trimming and J lost 1 base, with 10 bases between them. CDR1 is MNHNS, CDR2 SASEGT, per germline. The CDR3 loop spans 14 amino acids. The CDR3 DNA follows: TGTGCCAGCAGTGGAGGGAGGACGAACACTGAAGCTTTCTTT. Its translation: CASSGGRTNTEAFF.

With respect to this clone: The identical CDR3 is also encoded by other nucleotide sequences in the sample. The rearrangement joins TRBV28 to TRBJ1-1; perhaps TRBD1 as D (5 bases). The V and J ends lost 3 bases and 7 bases respectively, with 15 bases between them. The CDR3 is 14 residues long. Per germline, CDR1 MDHEN and CDR2 SYDVKM. CDR3 nucleotide sequence: TGTGCCAGCAGTTTTCTAGGGACGGAACTTGAAGCTTTCTTT. Encoded protein: CASSFLGTELEAFF.

The chain couples TRBV19 to TRBJ1-2, with TRBD1 as a possible D gene (6 bases). Germline CDR1 reads LNHDA; CDR2 reads SQIVND (reference sequence). The CDR3 has 15 amino acids. Trimming took 3 bases from V and 4 from J, leaving 15 bases between them. CDR3 region: CASSIPNRAFYGYTF. Written as DNA, the CDR3 is TGTGCCAGTAGTATCCCAAACAGGGCGTTCTATGGCTACACCTTC.

The chain employs TRBV7-3 and TRBJ1-1, with D maybe TRBD1 (5 bases). CDR1 is SGHTA and CDR2 is FQGTGA in the germline V gene. This CDR3 is 15 amino acids long. V was cut by 5 bases and J by 4 bases, with 17 bases left in between. CDR3 DNA sequence: TGTGCCAGCAGCCTATACCAGGGAGGGAGCACTGAAGCTTTCTTT. It encodes CASSLYQGGSTEAFF. Supplemented by reference TRBV7-3 and TRBJ1-1, the full variable domain reads GAGVSQTPSNKVTEKGKYVELRCDPISGHTALYWYRQSLGQGPEFLIYFQGTGAADDSGLPNDRFFAVRPEGSVSTLKIQRTERGDSAVYLCASSLYQGGSTEAFFGQGTRLTVV.

The rearrangement links TRBV19 to TRBJ1-6; tentative D call: TRBD1 (5 bases). Per the germline V gene, CDR1 is LNHDA and CDR2 is SQIVND (reference sequence). The CDR3 extends over 17 amino acids. Trimming took off 5 bases at V and 10 bases at J, with 24 bases between the two ends. CDR3 amino acids: CASSFLDRGMGGSPLHF. CDR3 coding DNA: TGTGCCAGTAGTTTCCTCGACCGGGGCATGGGGGGATCACCCCTCCACTTT.

The chain employs TRBV28 and TRBJ1-2; TRBD1 is a possible D gene (6 bases). The CDR3 loop spans 15 amino acids. The germline V gene encodes CDR1 MDHEN and CDR2 SYDVKM. V lost 7 bases to trimming and J lost 4 bases, with 19 bases between them. CDR3 sequence: CASKGGEVLRYGYTF. The CDR3, as DNA: TGTGCCAGCAAGGGGGGGGAGGTTTTGCGCTATGGCTACACCTTC.

V is TRBV7-8 and J is TRBJ2-7; TRBD2 matches 9 bases. Germline trimming cut 5 bases from V and 5 bases from J; bases unmatched to any gene: 13. The CDR3 has 16 amino acids. Germline V gene data show CDR1 as SGHVS and CDR2 as FQNEAQ. As DNA, the CDR3 is TGTGCCAGCAGCCTACTAACCCTTAGCGGGGGCAACGAGCAGTACTTC. This codes for CASSLLTLSGGNEQYF.

The genes are TRBV5-1 and TRBJ2-5; no clear D gene. The CDR3 length is 13 residues. Trimming removed 0 bases from V and 4 bases from J, with 7 bases in between. CDR1 and CDR2 from the germline V gene are SGHRS and YFSETQ. CDR3 DNA sequence: TGCGCCAGCAGCTTGGGACTCGGAGAGACCCAGTACTTC. Translating gives CASSLGLGETQYF.

Only one count was recorded for this clone. The J gene is TRBJ2-7, the V gene TRBV7-9; TRBD1 aligns across 9 bases. The J segment lost 4 bases and the V segment lost 5 bases, leaving 9 bases of the junction unmatched. The CDR3 is made up of 15 amino acids. Germline V CDR1 and CDR2: SEHNR, FQNEAQ (reference sequence). The CDR3 DNA is TGTGCCAGCAGCCCATCCCCGGACAGGGGTTACGAGCAGTACTTC. This gives the protein CASSPSPDRGYEQYF.

The genes are TRBV6-5 and TRBJ2-1, with 7 bases that match TRBD1. The J segment lost 4 bases and the V segment lost 5 bases, leaving 8 bases of the junction unmatched. The CDR3 is made up of 15 amino acids. The germline V gene has CDR1 MNHEY and CDR2 SVGAGI. The CDR3 is CASSTNRGGYNEQFF. In nucleotides, the CDR3 is TGTGCCAGCAGTACCAACAGGGGTGGGTACAATGAGCAGTTCTTC.

The chain's CDR3 is CASSSSRGYEQYF. CDR3 DNA sequence: TGTGCCAGCAGCTCATCTCGGGGTTACGAGCAGTACTTC. This chain joins TRBV7-8 and TRBJ2-7, with a weak D call TRBD2 (5 bases). V lost 4 bases and J 4 bases, leaving 11 bases between the germline ends. Per germline, CDR1 SGHVS and CDR2 FQNEAQ. CDR3 length: 13 amino acids.

In this sample, this clone turned up a few times. The chain employs TRBV5-1 and TRBJ1-1; 9 nucleotides align to TRBD1. The trim removed 5 bases at V and 5 bases at J, leaving 4 bases unmatched. Germline V gene data show CDR1 as SGHRS and CDR2 as YFSETQ. CDR3 size: 13 residues. The CDR3 bases are TGCGCCAGCAGACTGACAGGGGGGACTGAAGCTTTCTTT. Protein: CASRLTGGTEAFF.

V and J are TRBV2 and TRBJ2-5; TRBD1 matches 8 bases. The CDR3 extends over 12 amino acids. V gave up 7 bases and J gave up 5 bases; unmatched junction bases: 3. Germline CDR1 and CDR2: SNHLY and FYNNEI. The CDR3 bases are TGTGCCAGCAAGGACAGGGTGGAGACCCAGTACTTC. Translating it yields CASKDRVETQYF.

For the CDR3, the DNA is TGCGCCAGCAGTGGGGAGCCGCGCGACGAGCAGTACTTC. Translated: CASSGEPRDEQYF. This rearrangement joins TRBV10-1 to TRBJ2-7, with D possibly matching TRBD2 (5 bases). Germline values: CDR1 WNHNN, CDR2 SYGVQD (reference sequence). There are 13 residues in the CDR3. Trimming stripped 4 bases from V and 5 bases from J, with 12 bases between.

The rearrangement joins TRBV13 to TRBJ1-3; the D gene is possibly TRBD1 (6 bases). Germline loops: CDR1 PRHDT, CDR2 FYEKMQ (reference sequence). The V gene lost 5 bases and the J gene lost 4 bases, with 15 bases spanning the gap. This CDR3 contains 15 residues. The CDR3 nucleotides read TGTGCCAGCAGCATAGCGGGGACACCCGGAAACACCATATATTTT. Protein product: CASSIAGTPGNTIYF.

This clone has more than one count but fewer than ten. CDR3 DNA: TGTGCCAGCAGTGAGCGGGAGACAGATACGCAGTATTTT. It encodes CASSERETDTQYF. This chain joins TRBV6-4 and TRBJ2-3; 7 bases agree with TRBD2. V trimming: 3 bases; J trimming: 3 bases; junction bases outside the gene matches: 0. CDR3 length: 13 amino acids. CDR1 and CDR2 (germline): MRHNA, SNTAGT.

This chain joins TRBV7-3 and TRBJ2-5; 11 bases match TRBD2. Trimming at V came to 2 bases and at J to 4 bases, leaving 3 bases not matched to a gene. CDR1 is SGHTA, CDR2 FQGTGA, per germline. CDR3 size: 15 residues. The CDR3 bases are TGTGCCAGCAGCTTAGGGACTAGCGGTAGAGAGACCCAGTACTTC. Protein product: CASSLGTSGRETQYF.

J is TRBJ2-5 and V is TRBV4-2, with 8 positions matching TRBD1. The end of the DNA is better explained by TRBJ2-7, so the J call may be wrong. This CDR3 has 15 amino acids. The germline V gene has CDR1 LGHNA and CDR2 YNFKEQ. DNA for the CDR3: TGTGCCAGCAGCCGGGAAGGACAGGGACCAGGCGAGCAGTACTTC. Amino acids: CASSREGQGPGEQYF.

Here the CDR3 reads CASSLYRGNEQFF. The CDR3 bases are TGTGCCAGCAGTTTATATAGGGGAAATGAGCAGTTCTTC. The V call is TRBV27, the J call TRBJ2-1, with D tentatively TRBD1 (5 bases). The CDR3 contains 13 residues. Trimming took 1 base from V and 7 from J, leaving 8 bases between them. The germline CDR1 and CDR2 sequences are MNHEY and SMNVEV (reference sequence).